Listed here is a single T cell receptor (beta chain). What it binds is not known. This CDR3 is 15 amino acids long. The V end was cut by 6 bases, the J end by 4 bases, with 18 bases between. The germline CDR1 and CDR2 sequences are ENHRY and SYGVKD. The data originate from a study of cytomegalovirus exposure and HLA in healthy donors. Overall study results and limits: The study listed some 160 cytomegalovirus-associated TCR beta chains. The records held CMV serostatus as the only immune exposure information.

The PCR employed 60 Vbeta primers together with 13 Jbeta primers. Using immunoSEQ multiplex PCR, the repertoire was profiled, and TCRdb retains in-frame clones only, with some absent. The sample has around 150,000 clones, over 60% seen once. The donors were healthy bone marrow donors. The clonotype was recovered from a male donor in good health and CMV-seronegative. Sequenced material: PBMCs. This chain uses TRBV10-3 with TRBJ1-1; the D is unclear. Written as DNA, the CDR3 is TGTGCCATCAGCGACCCCGGGGAAGGATTCACTGAAGCTTTCTTT. Its protein is CAISDPGEGFTEAFF.